This T cell receptor beta chain is drawn from a study of blood T cell repertoires in COVID-19. Study summary: The cDNA or gDNA used as material had been derived from T cells, B-cell-depleted T cells, or PBMCs.

This CDR3 is built from 13 residues. The V gene's germline CDR1 is GTSNPN and CDR2 SVGIG (reference sequence). Trimming pared 2 bases from V and 0 bases from J, leaving 7 bases between. Profiling relied on immunoSEQ multiplex PCR, and the TCRdb table lists in-frame clones only, not all of them. Of about 91,000 clones in the sample, approximately 80% were seen once. The source material was peripheral blood. The source is a man in his 70s with acute or convalescent COVID-19. V and J are TRBV30 and TRBJ1-1; D not certain. The CDR3 bases are TGTGCCTGGAGTCCGGGGATGAACACTGAAGCTTTCTTT. Its protein product is CAWSPGMNTEAFF.